This record concerns one TCR beta chain sequence. No antigen is known for it. Germline V gives CDR1 SGHKS, CDR2 YYEKEE (reference sequence). V lost 0 bases and J lost 0, with 16 bases in between. This CDR3 has 17 residues. The data originate from a study of post-analysis software for immune sequencing data. For the study at large: Relapsing-remitting, secondary progressive and progressive-relapsing forms of multiple sclerosis all featured among disease courses.

Incorporated into the TCR beta cDNA libraries were unique molecular identifiers, which served to reduce PCR and sequencing biases. A single record per CDR3 protein comes from TCRdb applying MiXCR to the PCR reads. The repertoire holds roughly 410,000 distinct CDR3 sequences, with around 37% as singletons. Study results and limitations: Significantly decreased normalized Chao1 diversity was recorded for multiple sclerosis patients relative to controls. Comparison of patients with controls showed about 5 TRBV segments more frequent in patients, TRBV5-6, TRBV5-1 and TRBV20-1 among them.

Material: blood. The source is a girl aged 10 to 17 with multiple sclerosis. The chain employs TRBV5-5 and TRBJ2-7, with D tentatively TRBD1 (6 bases). The CDR3 loop reads CASSLVLGQLSSYEQYF. For the CDR3, the DNA is TGTGCCAGCAGCTTGGTCCTAGGACAGTTGAGCTCCTACGAGCAGTACTTC.